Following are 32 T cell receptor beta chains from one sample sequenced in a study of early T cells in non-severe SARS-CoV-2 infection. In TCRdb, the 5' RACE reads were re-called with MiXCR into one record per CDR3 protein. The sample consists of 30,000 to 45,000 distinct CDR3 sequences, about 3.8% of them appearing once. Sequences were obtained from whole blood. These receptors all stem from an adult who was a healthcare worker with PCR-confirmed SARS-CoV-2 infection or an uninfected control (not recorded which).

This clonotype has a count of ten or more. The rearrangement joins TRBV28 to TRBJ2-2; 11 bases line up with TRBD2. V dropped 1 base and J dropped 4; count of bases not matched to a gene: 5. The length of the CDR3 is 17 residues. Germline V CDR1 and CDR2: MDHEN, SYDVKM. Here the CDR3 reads CASSLFSGGASTGELFF. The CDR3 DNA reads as TGTGCCAGCAGTTTATTTAGCGGGGGGGCTAGCACCGGGGAGCTGTTTTTT.

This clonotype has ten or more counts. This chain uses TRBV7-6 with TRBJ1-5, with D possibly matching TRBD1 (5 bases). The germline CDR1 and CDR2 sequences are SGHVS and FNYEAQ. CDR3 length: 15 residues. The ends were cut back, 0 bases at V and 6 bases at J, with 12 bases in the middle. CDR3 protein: CASSLALGRGQPQHF. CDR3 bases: TGTGCCAGCAGCTTAGCCCTCGGGAGGGGTCAGCCCCAGCATTTT.

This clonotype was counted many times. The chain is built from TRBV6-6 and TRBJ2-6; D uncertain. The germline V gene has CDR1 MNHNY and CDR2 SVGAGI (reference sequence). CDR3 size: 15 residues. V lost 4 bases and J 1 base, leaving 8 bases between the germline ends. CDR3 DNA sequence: TGTGCCAGCAGTTTCCTCAGGTCTGGGGCCAACGTCCTGACTTTC. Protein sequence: CASSFLRSGANVLTF.

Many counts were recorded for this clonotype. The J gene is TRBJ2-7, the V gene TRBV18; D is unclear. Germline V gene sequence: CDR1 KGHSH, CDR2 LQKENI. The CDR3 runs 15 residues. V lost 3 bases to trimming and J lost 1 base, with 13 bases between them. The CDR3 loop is CASSPPGWRSYEQYF. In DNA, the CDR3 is TGTGCCAGCTCACCTCCGGGTTGGCGTTCCTACGAGCAGTACTTC.

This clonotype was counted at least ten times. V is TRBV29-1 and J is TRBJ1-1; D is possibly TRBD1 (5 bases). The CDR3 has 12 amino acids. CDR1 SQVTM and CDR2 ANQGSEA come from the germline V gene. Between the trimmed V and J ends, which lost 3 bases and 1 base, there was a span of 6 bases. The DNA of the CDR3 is TGCAGCGTTGACAGGGCGAACACTGAAGCTTTCTTT. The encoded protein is CSVDRANTEAFF.

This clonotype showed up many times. This CDR3 reads CASSLGRTGELFF. The CDR3 coding sequence is TGTGCCAGCAGCTTAGGTAGAACCGGGGAGCTGTTTTTT. This chain joins TRBV11-2 and TRBJ2-2; no reliable D call. The CDR3 covers 13 residues. With 1 base removed from V and 5 bases from J, the gap between germline ends came to 5 bases. The germline gives CDR1 SGHAT, CDR2 FQNNGV.

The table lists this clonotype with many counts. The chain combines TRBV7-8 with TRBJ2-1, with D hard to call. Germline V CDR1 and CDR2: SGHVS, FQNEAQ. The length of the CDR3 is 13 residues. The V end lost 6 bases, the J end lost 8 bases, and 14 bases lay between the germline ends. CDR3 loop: CASSLLENDEQFF. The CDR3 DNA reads TGTGCCAGCAGTCTTCTGGAAAACGATGAGCAGTTCTTC.

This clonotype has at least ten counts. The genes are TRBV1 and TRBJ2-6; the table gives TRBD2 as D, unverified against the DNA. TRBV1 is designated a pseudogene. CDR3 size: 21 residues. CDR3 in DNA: TGCACCAGCAGCGTGTATTCCGCGCTTTTGGCGGGGGGGCCTGGGGCCAACGTCCTGACTTTC. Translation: CTSSVYSALLAGGPGANVLTF.

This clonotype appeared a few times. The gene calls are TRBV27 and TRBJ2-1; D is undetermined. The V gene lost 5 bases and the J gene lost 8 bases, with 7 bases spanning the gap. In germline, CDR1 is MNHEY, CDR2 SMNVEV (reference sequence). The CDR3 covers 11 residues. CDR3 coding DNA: TGTGCCAGCAGTGGCCGGCATGAGCAGTTCTTC. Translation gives CASSGRHEQFF.

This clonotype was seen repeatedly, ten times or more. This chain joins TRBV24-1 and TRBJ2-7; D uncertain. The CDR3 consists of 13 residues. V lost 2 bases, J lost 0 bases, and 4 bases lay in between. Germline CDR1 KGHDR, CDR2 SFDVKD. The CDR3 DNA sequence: TGTGCCACCAGTGATTGGGCCTCCTACGAGCAGTACTTC. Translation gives CATSDWASYEQYF.

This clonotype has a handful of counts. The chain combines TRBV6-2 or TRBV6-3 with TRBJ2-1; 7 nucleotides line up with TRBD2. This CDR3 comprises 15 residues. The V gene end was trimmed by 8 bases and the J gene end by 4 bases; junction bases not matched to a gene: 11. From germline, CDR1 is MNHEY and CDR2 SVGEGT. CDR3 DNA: TGTGCCAGCTCGGCCTGGGGGGAGGGGTACAATGAGCAGTTCTTC. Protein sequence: CASSAWGEGYNEQFF.

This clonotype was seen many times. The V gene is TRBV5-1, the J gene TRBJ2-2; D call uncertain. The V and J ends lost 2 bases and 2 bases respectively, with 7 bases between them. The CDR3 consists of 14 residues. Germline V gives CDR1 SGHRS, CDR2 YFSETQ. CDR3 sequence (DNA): TGCGCCAGCAGCTTTTCTGACAACACCGGGGAGCTGTTTTTT. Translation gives CASSFSDNTGELFF.

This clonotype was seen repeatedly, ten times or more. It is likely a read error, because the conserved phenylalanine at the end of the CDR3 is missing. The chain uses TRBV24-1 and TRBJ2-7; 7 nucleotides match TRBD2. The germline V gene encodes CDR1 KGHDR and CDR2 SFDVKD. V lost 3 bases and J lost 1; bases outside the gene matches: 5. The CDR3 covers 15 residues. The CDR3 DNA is TGTGCCACCAGTGATCCCGTGGGGGGGTCCTACGAGCAGTACCTC. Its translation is CATSDPVGGSYEQYL.

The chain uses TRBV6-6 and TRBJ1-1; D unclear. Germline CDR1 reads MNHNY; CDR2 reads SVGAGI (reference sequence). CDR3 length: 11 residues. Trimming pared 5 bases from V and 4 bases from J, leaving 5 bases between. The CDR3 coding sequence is TGTGCCAGCAGTCCCCTCACTGAAGCTTTCTTT. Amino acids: CASSPLTEAFF.

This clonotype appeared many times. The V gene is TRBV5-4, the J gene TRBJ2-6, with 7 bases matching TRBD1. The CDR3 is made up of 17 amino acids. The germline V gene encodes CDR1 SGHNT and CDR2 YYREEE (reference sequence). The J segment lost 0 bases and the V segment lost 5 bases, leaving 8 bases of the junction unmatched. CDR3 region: CASRAGTVNSGANVLTF. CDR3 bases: TGTGCCAGCAGAGCCGGGACAGTCAACTCTGGGGCCAACGTCCTGACTTTC.

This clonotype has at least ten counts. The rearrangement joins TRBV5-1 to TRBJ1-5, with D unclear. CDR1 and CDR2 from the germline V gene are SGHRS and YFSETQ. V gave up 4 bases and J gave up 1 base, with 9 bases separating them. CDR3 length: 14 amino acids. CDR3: CASSPGESNQPQHF. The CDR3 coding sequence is TGCGCCAGCAGCCCTGGAGAAAGCAATCAGCCCCAGCATTTT.

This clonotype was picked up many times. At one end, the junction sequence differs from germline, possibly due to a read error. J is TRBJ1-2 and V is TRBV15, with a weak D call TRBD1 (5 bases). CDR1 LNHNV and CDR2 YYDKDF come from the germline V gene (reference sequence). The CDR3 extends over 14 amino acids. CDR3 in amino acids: CATRRGADPYGYTF. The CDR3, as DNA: TGTGCCACCAGAAGAGGGGCAGATCCTTATGGCTACACCTTC.

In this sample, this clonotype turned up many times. In DNA, the CDR3 is TGTGCCAGCAGTGCCATCCTCAGTTTGGAACTCGAGCAGTACTTC. It yields the protein CASSAILSLELEQYF. This chain links TRBV25-1 with TRBJ2-7; D call uncertain. The CDR3 runs 15 residues. Between the trimmed V and J ends, which lost 4 bases and 6 bases, there was a span of 19 bases. Germline V gene sequence: CDR1 MGHDK, CDR2 SYGVNS.

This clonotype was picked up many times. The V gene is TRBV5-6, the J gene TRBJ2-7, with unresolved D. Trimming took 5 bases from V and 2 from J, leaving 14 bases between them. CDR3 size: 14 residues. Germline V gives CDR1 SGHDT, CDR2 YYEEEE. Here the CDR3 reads CASSTRRSPYEQYF. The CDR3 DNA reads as TGTGCCAGCAGTACCCGCAGATCCCCCTACGAGCAGTACTTC.

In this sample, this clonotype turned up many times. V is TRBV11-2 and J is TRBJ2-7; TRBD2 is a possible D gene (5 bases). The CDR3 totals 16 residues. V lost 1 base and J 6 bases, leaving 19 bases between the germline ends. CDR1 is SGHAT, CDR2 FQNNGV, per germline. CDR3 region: CASSLAWRVEAFEQYF. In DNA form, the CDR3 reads TGTGCCAGCAGCTTAGCGTGGCGGGTAGAGGCGTTCGAGCAGTACTTC.

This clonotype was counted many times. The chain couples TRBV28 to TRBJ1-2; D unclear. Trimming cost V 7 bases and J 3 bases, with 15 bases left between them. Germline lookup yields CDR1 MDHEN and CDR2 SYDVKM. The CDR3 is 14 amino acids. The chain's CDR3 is CASTSEGRYYGYTF. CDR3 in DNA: TGTGCCAGCACCTCCGAAGGCCGGTACTATGGCTACACCTTC.

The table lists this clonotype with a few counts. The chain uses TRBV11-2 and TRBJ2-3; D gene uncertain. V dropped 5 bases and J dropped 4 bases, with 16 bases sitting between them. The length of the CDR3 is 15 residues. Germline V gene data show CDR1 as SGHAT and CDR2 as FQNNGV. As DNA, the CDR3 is TGTGCCAGCAGCAAAGACAAGGTTAGGGCAGATACGCAGTATTTT. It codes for CASSKDKVRADTQYF.

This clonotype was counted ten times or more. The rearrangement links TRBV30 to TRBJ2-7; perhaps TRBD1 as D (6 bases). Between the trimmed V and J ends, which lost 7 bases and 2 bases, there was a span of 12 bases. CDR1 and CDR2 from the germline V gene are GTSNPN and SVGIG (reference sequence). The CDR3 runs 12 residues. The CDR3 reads CASKQGTYEQYF. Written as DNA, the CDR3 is TGTGCCTCTAAACAGGGAACCTACGAGCAGTACTTC.

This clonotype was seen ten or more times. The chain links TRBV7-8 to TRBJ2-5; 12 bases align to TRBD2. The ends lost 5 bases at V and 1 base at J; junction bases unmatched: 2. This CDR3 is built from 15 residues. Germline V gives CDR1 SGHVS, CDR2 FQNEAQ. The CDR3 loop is CASSRTSGTQETQYF. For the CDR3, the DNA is TGTGCCAGCAGCAGGACTAGCGGGACCCAAGAGACCCAGTACTTC.

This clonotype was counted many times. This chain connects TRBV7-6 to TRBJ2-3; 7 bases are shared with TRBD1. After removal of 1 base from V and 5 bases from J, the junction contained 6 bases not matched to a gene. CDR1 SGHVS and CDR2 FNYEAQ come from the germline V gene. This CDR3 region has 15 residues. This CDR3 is CASSLERGLGDTQYF. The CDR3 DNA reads TGTGCCAGCAGCTTAGAGAGGGGGCTCGGAGATACGCAGTATTTT.

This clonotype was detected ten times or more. Written as DNA, the CDR3 is TGCAGCGTTGAACTGCAGGGTGGGACTGAAGCTTTCTTT. Translation: CSVELQGGTEAFF. The J gene is TRBJ1-1, the V gene TRBV29-1, with D possibly being TRBD1 (5 bases). V gave up 2 bases and J gave up 5 bases, with 12 bases separating them. Germline V lookup: CDR1 SQVTM, CDR2 ANQGSEA. This CDR3 contains 13 residues.

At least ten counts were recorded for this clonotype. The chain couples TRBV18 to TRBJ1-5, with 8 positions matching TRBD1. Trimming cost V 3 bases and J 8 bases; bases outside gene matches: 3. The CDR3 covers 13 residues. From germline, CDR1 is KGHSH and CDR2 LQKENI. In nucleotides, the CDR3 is TGTGCCAGCTCACCGGGACAGGTTGAGCCCCAGCATTTT. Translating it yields CASSPGQVEPQHF.

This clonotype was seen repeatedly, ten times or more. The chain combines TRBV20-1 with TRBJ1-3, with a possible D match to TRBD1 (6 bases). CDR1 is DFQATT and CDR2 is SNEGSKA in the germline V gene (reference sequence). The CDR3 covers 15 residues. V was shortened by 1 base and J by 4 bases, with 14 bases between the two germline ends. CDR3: CSARVGRGLGNTIYF. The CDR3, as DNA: TGCAGTGCTAGAGTGGGCAGGGGACTCGGAAACACCATATATTTT.

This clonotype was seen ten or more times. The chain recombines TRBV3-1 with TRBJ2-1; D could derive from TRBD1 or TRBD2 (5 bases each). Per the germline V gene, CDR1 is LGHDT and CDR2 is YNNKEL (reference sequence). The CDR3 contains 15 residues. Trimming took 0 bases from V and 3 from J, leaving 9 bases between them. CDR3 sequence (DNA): TGTGCCAGCAGCCAAGAACGGGGCGTCTACAATGAGCAGTTCTTC. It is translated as CASSQERGVYNEQFF.

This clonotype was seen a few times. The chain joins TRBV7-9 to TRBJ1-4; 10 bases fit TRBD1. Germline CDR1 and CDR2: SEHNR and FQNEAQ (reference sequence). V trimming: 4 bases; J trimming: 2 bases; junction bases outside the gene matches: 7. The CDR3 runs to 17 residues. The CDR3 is CASSYDRGRRTNEKLFF. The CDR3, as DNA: TGTGCCAGCAGCTATGACAGGGGGCGAAGGACTAATGAAAAACTGTTTTTT. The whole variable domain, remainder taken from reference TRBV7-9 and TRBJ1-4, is DTGVSQNPRHKITKRGQNVTFRCDPISEHNRLYWYRQTLGQGPEFLTYFQNEAQLEKSRLLSDRFSAERPKGSFSTLEIQRTEQGDSAMYLCASSYDRGRRTNEKLFFGSGTQLSVL.

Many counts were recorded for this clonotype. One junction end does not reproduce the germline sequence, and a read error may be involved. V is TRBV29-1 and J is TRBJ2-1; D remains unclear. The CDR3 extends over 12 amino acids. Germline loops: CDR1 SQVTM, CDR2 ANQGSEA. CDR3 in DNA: TGCAGCGTTCAAGAGGACTACAATGAGCAGTTCTTC. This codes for CSVQEDYNEQFF.

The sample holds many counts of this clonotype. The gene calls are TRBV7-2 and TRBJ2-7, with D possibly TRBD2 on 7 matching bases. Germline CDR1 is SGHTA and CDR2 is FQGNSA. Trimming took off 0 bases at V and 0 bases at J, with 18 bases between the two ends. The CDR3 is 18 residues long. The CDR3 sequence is CASSLAIPYGGASYEQYF. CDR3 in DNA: TGTGCCAGCAGCTTAGCTATTCCCTATGGGGGGGCCTCCTACGAGCAGTACTTC.